This TCR beta chain was sequenced during a study of shared clonotypes between healthy human individuals (dated by TCRdb to about 2020). About the investigation overall: The cohort included three men and a couple of women between 18 and 49 years of age. To increase sequencing depth and limit assay-specific biases, TCR repertoire library preparation and sequencing were carried out by different laboratories using diverse techniques. To estimate repertoire size and how much clonotype sharing occurs between individuals, the study deeply sequenced the blood TCR repertoires of five healthy adults. Leukapheresis yielded between about 0.85 and 10 billion PBMCs per donor.

From a lookup of the germline V gene, CDR1 and CDR2 are SNHLY and FYNNEI. Cut back by 3 bases and 2 bases, the V and J ends lie 8 bases apart. The CDR3, cysteine through phenylalanine, is 13 amino acids long. The retained sequence is limited to the CDR3, 39 bases, with the frame set at the first base. The donors were healthy, HIV-negative adults with no recently reported acute infections or vaccinations. Every donor was a Caucasian adult living in Nashville, Tennessee, USA. For unsorted samples, some 90 million PBMCs were counted and genomic DNA was extracted with the QIAamp DNA Blood Mini kit. After blood collection by leukapheresis, PBMCs were isolated using Ficoll-Histopaque density gradient centrifugation and then cryopreserved in the vapor phase of liquid nitrogen. Note on this clone: The target of this receptor is not known. Nothing much larger sits one base from this clone, and base qualities are not available.

Using the deep immunoSEQ assay, TCR CDR3 regions were amplified from genomic DNA by multiplex PCR. Extracted genomic DNA from each cell subset was spread evenly across all wells of several immunoSEQ 96-well plates, with each plate serving as a replicate. For unsorted PBMC, about 270 ng of genomic DNA, equivalent to around 30,000 T cell genomes, went into each replicate PCR. Genomic DNA from unsorted PBMC was sequenced over ten immunoSEQ deep assay plates. The purified libraries were quantified using a Qubit 3.0 fluorometer, sized with a Bioanalyzer 2100, and then quantified again using the KAPA Library Quantification kit. Every immunoSEQ 96-well plate was sequenced on a dedicated single-read 150-cycle Illumina NextSeq 550 flow cell. Per the source publication's procedure: Because only junctional sequences without quality scores were contained in the immunoSEQ output, filtering matching that applied to full-length reads could not be performed. To assign V/J genes and CDR3, sequences were annotated against IMGT germline references using PyIR, a Python wrapper for IgBLAST v1.9. Any read was removed if the V/J assignment was weak (E-value above 1e-6), the CDR3 was missing, or the read contained stop codons, out-of-frame junctions, or ambiguous translated residues. V3J clonotypes were defined as sequences sharing an identical inferred V gene, J gene, and CDR3 amino acid sequence. Percentage overlap between repertoires was calculated by dividing the number of shared unique clonotypes by the size of the smaller repertoire. Three approaches were used to assess repertoire richness: RTK rarefaction, the Chao1 estimator, and Recon v2.1 estimates of unobserved clonotypes. This immuneACCESS table, as held by TCRdb, lists in-frame sequences with V and J called but not all clones. Of the missing ones, under half trace to an unresolved V gene in checked studies; the others have no known cause. Clone size and the V and J calls come from that table; the DNA yielded D and trimming. The sample includes fewer than 700,000 clones, with 70% to 80% observed a single time. In total, the top ten clones hold around 12% of the sample.

Points the paper makes about the study in general: Sampling was restricted to blood, and TCR repertoires in tissue are likely to differ from TCR repertoires in blood. The genetic and exposure-history diversity represented was limited by the small number of donors. Pairwise subsampling led to the expectation that sequencing depth would affect the degree of clonotype sharing among donors.

The clonotype comes from a woman aged 35 to 49 in good health. Some clones in this sample may be carry-over from other donors' samples. Material: PBMCs. This receptor chain uses TRBV2 and TRBJ2-7, with TRBD1 as a weak D call on 5 bases. The CDR3: CASSDPGPYEQYF. Here is the DNA: TGTGCCAGCAGTGACCCAGGGCCCTACGAGCAGTACTTC. The full variable domain, completed from the reference TRBV2 and TRBJ2-7 proteins outside the CDR3, reads EPEVTQTPSHQVTQMGQEVILRCVPISNHLYFYWYRQILGQKVEFLVSFYNNEISEKSEIFDDQFSVERPDGSNFTLKIRSTKLEDSAMYFCASSDPGPYEQYFGPGTRLTVT.